Detailed here is one T cell receptor beta chain. The sample originates from a study of blood T cell repertoires in COVID-19. Overall study: The United States, Italy and Spain supplied acute and convalescent COVID-19 samples. From T cells, B-cell-depleted T cells, or PBMCs came the material, which was cDNA or gDNA.

Germline CDR1 and CDR2: KGHDR and SFDVKD. Losses at the gene ends were 5 bases for V and 2 bases for J; bases not matched to a gene: 8. The CDR3 totals 15 residues. TCRdb's copy holds only in-frame clones and misses some; the assay was immunoSEQ multiplex PCR. The table lists about 73,000 clones, roughly 90% of them singletons. This chain connects TRBV24-1 to TRBJ2-7; 7 positions agree with TRBD1. This clonotype was obtained from a woman over 75 with active or convalescent COVID-19. Input material: peripheral blood. CDR3 amino acids: CATSAPSGGTYEQYF. CDR3 DNA sequence: TGTGCCACCAGTGCCCCTTCAGGGGGAACCTACGAGCAGTACTTC.